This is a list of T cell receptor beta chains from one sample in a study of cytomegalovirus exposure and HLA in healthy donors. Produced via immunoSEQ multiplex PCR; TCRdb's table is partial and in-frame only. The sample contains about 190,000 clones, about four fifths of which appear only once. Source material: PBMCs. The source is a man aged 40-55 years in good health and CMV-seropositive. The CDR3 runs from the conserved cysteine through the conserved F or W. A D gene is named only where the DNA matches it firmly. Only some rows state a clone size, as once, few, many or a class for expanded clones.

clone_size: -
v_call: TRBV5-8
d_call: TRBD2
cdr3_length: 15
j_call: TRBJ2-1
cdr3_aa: CASSPDGLAGNEQFF
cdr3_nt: TGTGCCAGCAGCCCGGATGGGCTAGCGGGGAATGAGCAGTTCTTC

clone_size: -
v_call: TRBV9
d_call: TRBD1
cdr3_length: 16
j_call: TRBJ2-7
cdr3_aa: CASSVEAGQGLNEQYF
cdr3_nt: TGTGCCAGCAGCGTAGAAGCGGGACAGGGACTGAACGAGCAGTACTTC

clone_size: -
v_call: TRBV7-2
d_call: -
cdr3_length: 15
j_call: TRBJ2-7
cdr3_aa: CASSLSQAGRHEQYF
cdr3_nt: TGTGCCAGCAGCTTATCCCAGGCAGGGAGGCACGAGCAGTACTTC

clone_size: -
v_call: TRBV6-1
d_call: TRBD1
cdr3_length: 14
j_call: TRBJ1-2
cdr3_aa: CASQGQTPPYGYTF
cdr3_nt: TGTGCCAGCCAGGGACAGACGCCACCCTATGGCTACACCTTC

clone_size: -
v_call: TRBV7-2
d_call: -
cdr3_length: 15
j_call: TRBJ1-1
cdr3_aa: CASSPRAGENTEAFF
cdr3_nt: TGTGCCAGCAGCCCCCGGGCAGGGGAGAACACTGAAGCTTTCTTT

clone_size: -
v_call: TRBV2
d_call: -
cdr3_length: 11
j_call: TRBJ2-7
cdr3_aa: CASTYYYEQYF
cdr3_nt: TGTGCCAGCACATACTACTACGAGCAGTACTTC

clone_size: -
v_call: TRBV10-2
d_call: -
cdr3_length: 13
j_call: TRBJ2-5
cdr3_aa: CASSGGQQETQYF
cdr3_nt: TGCGCCAGCAGTGGGGGACAACAAGAGACCCAGTACTTC

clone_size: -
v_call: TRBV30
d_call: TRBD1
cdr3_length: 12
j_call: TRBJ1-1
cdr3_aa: CAWETGGIEAFF
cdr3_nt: TGTGCCTGGGAAACAGGGGGCATAGAAGCTTTCTTT

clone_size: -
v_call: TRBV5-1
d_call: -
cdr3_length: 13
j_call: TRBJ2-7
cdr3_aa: CASSPSQGGEQYF
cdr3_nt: TGCGCCAGCAGCCCTTCACAGGGCGGCGAGCAGTACTTC

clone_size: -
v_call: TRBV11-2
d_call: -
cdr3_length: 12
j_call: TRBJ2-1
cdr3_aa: CASSFVRLEQFF
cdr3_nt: TGTGCCAGCAGCTTCGTGCGTCTTGAGCAGTTCTTC

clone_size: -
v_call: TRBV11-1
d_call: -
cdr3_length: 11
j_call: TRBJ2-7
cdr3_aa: CASSSPYEQYF
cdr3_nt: TGTGCCAGCAGTTCTCCCTACGAGCAGTACTTC

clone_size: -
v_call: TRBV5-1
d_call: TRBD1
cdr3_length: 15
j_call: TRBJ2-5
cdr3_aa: CASSLAGTDQETQYF
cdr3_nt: TGCGCCAGCAGCTTGGCCGGGACAGACCAAGAGACCCAGTACTTC

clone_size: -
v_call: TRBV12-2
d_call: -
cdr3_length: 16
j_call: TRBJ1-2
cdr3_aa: CASRSLERREDYGYTF
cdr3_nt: TGTGCAAGTCGCTCGCTGGAGCGCAGGGAAGACTATGGCTACACCTTC

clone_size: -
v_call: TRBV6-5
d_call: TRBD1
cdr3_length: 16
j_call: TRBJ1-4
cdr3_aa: CASSYSRTGSNEKLFF
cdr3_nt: TGTGCCAGCAGTTACTCGCGGACAGGGTCTAATGAAAAACTGTTTTTT

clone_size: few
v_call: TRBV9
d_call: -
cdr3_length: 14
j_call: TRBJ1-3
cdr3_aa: CASTKEGSGNTIYF
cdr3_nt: TGTGCCAGCACCAAGGAGGGCTCTGGAAACACCATATATTTT

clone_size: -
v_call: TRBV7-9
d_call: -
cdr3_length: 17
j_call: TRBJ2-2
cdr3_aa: CASSLNLWGRLTGELFF
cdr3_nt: TGTGCCAGCAGCTTAAATCTCTGGGGGCGCTTGACCGGGGAGCTGTTTTTT

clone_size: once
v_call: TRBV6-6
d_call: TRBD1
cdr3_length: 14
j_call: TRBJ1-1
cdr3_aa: CASSNGQGRREAFF
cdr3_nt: TGTGCTAGCAGTAATGGACAGGGGCGACGGGAAGCTTTCTTT

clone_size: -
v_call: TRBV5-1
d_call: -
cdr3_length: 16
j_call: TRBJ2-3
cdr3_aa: CASSPPDSSSTDTQYF
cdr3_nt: TGCGCCAGCAGCCCGCCCGACAGTTCTAGCACAGATACGCAGTATTTT

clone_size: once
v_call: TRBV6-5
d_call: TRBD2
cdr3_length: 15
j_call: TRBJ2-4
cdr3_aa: CASSYSREGSHIQYF
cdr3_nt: TGTGCCAGCAGTTACTCGAGGGAGGGTTCGCACATTCAGTACTTC

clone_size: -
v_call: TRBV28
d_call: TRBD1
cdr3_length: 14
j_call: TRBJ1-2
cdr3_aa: CASRPPDRDYGYTF
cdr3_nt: TGTGCCAGCAGACCTCCGGACAGGGACTATGGCTACACCTTC

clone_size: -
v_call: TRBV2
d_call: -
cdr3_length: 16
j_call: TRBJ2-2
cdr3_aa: CASSQYGTTNTGELFF
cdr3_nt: TGTGCCAGCAGCCAATACGGGACAACGAACACCGGGGAGCTGTTTTTT

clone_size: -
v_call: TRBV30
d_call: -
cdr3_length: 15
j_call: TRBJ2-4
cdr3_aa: CAWSRQALAKNSQYF
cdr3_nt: TGTGCCTGGAGCCGGCAGGCCCTAGCCAAAAACAGTCAGTACTTC

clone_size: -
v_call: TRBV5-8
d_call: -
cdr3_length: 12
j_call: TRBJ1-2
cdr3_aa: CASSRGWTTNTF
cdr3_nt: TGTGCCAGCAGCAGGGGCTGGACAACTAACACCTTC

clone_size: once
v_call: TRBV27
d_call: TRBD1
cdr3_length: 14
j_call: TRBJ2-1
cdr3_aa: CASRRDRDFNEQFF
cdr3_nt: TGTGCCAGCAGGCGGGACAGGGACTTTAATGAGCAGTTCTTC

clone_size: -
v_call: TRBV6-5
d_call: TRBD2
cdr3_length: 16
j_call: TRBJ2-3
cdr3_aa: CASSYTGLAPTDTQYF
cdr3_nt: TGTGCCAGCAGTTACACCGGACTAGCCCCCACAGATACGCAGTATTTT

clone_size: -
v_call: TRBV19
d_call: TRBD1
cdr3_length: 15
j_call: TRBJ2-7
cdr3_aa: CASSRTAGGGYEQYF
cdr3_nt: TGTGCCAGTAGCCGGACGGCAGGGGGCGGTTACGAGCAGTACTTC

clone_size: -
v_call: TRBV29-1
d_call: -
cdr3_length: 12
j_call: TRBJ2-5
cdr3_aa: CSVVVAAETQYF
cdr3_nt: TGCAGCGTGGTTGTAGCGGCAGAGACCCAGTACTTC

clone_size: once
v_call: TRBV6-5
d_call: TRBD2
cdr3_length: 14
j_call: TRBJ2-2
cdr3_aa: CASNSGTSAGELFF
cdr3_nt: TGTGCCAGCAATTCCGGGACTAGCGCCGGGGAGCTGTTTTTT

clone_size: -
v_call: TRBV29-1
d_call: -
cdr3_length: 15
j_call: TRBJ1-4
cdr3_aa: CSVVGRGGGNEKLFF
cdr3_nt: TGCAGCGTTGTCGGGCGGGGGGGCGGTAATGAAAAACTGTTTTTT

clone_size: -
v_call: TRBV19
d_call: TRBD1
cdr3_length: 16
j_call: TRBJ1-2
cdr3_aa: CASSIEGRGPDYGYTF
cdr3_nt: TGTGCCAGTAGTATAGAGGGCAGGGGGCCAGACTATGGCTACACCTTC

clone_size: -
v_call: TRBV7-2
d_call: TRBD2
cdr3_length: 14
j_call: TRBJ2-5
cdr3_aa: CASSLGNGRETQYF
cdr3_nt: TGTGCCAGCAGCTTAGGTAACGGGAGGGAGACCCAGTACTTC

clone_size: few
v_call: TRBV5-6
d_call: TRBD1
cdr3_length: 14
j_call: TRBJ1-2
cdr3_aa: CASSRDSRSYGYTF
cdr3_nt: TGTGCCAGCAGCCGGGACAGTCGGAGTTATGGCTACACCTTC

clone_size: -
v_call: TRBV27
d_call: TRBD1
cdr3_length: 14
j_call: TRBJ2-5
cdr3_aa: CASSGGRGRQTQYF
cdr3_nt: TGTGCCAGCAGTGGGGGCAGGGGGCGACAGACCCAGTACTTC

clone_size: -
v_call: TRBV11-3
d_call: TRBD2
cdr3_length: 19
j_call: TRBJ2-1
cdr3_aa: CASSPQGQLAGGLYNEQFF
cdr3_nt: TGTGCCAGCAGCCCTCAAGGCCAACTAGCGGGAGGGCTATACAATGAGCAGTTCTTC

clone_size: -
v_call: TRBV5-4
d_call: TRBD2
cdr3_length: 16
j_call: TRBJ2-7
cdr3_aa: CASSFSGTSGAYEQYF
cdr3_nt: TGTGCCAGCAGCTTCTCCGGGACTAGCGGGGCCTACGAGCAGTACTTC

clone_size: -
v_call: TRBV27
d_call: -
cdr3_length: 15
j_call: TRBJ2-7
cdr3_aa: CASSLGGRRSYEQYF
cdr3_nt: TGTGCCAGCAGTTTAGGAGGTCGGAGGTCATACGAGCAGTACTTC

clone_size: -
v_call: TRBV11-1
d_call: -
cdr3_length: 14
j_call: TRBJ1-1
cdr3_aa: CASSPLRRGTEAFF
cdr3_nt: TGTGCCAGCAGCCCCCTCCGCCGGGGGACTGAAGCTTTCTTT

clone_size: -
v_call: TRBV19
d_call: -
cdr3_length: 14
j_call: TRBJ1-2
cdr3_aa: CASSQGGVDYGYTF
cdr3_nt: TGTGCCAGTAGCCAGGGAGGGGTGGATTATGGCTACACCTTC

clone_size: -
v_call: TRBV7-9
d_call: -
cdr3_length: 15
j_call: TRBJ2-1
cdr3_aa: CASSPRQLSYNEQFF
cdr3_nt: TGTGCCAGCAGCCCACGACAGCTTTCCTACAATGAGCAGTTCTTC

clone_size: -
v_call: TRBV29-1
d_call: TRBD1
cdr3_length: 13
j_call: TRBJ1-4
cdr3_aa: CSVVDRGQGKLFF
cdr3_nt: TGCAGCGTTGTAGACAGGGGACAGGGAAAACTGTTTTTT

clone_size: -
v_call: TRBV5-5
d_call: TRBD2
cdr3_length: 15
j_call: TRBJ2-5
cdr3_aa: CASSLEGLAAETQYF
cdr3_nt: TGTGCCAGCAGCTTGGAGGGACTAGCGGCTGAGACCCAGTACTTC

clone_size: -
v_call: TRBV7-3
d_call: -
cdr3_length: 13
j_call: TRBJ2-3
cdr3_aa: CASSPGLSHTQYF
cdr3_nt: TGTGCCAGCAGCCCTGGACTATCCCATACGCAGTATTTT

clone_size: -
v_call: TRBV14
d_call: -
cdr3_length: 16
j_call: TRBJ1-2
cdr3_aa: CASSVSIQGFGYGYTF
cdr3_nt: TGTGCCAGCAGCGTTTCTATTCAGGGTTTTGGCTATGGCTACACCTTC

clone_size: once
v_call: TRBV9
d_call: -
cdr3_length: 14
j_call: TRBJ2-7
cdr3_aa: CASSPRRGSYEQYF
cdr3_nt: TGTGCCAGCAGCCCTAGGCGTGGCTCCTACGAGCAGTACTTC

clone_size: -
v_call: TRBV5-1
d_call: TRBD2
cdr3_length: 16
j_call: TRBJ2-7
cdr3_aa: CASSGGLAGGPYEQYF
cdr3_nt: TGCGCCAGCAGCGGAGGACTAGCGGGAGGGCCTTACGAGCAGTACTTC

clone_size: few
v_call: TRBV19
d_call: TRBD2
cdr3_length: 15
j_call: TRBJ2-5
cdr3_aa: CASTTGLAGQETQYF
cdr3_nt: TGTGCCAGTACCACGGGACTAGCGGGCCAAGAGACCCAGTACTTC

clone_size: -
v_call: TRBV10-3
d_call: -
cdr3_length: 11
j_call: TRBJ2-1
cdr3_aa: CAISRDNEQFF
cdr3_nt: TGTGCCATCAGCCGTGACAATGAGCAGTTCTTC

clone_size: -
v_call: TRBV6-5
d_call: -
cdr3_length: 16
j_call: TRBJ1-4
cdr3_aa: CASSSRGVLEGEKLFF
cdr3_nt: TGTGCCAGCAGTTCGCGTGGGGTCCTTGAGGGAGAAAAACTGTTTTTT

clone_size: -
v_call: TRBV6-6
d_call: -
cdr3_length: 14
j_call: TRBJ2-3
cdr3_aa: CASSQGPSTDTQYF
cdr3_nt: TGTGCCAGCAGCCAGGGTCCAAGCACAGATACGCAGTATTTT

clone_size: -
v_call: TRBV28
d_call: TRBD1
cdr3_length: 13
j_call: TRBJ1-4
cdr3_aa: CASSPTGREKLFF
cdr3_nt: TGTGCCAGCAGTCCGACAGGGCGGGAAAAACTGTTTTTT

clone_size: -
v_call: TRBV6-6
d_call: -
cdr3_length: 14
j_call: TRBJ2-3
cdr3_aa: CASTQRGTADTQYF
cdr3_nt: TGTGCCAGCACCCAAAGGGGGACGGCAGATACGCAGTATTTT

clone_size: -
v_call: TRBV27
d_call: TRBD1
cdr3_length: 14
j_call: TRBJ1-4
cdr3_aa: CASSPGGINEKLFF
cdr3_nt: TGTGCCAGCAGCCCAGGGGGGATTAATGAAAAACTGTTTTTT

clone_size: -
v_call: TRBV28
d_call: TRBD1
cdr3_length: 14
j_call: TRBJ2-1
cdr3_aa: CASSPRGPGNEQFF
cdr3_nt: TGTGCCAGCAGCCCGAGGGGGCCGGGGAATGAGCAGTTCTTC